The 22 T cell receptor beta chains presented below share a single source sample, sequenced in a study of cytomegalovirus exposure and HLA in healthy donors. With 60 Vbeta and 13 Jbeta primers, the PCR was carried out. Sequencing used immunoSEQ multiplex PCR; TCRdb keeps in-frame clones, though not all of them. The repertoire includes around 140,000 clones, 80% of them detected once, and about 2.4% sits in the top ten. Sequencing input: PBMCs. All receptors come from a man in his fifties in good health and CMV-seronegative.

The rearrangement joins TRBV11-2 to TRBJ1-2, with D possibly TRBD1 on 5 matching bases. Germline CDR1 and CDR2: SGHAT and FQNNGV. CDR3 length: 15 residues. V shed 6 bases and J shed 2 bases, with 16 bases lying between them. The CDR3 sequence is CASSRGGGRNYGYTF. The CDR3 DNA sequence: TGTGCCAGCAGTCGAGGCGGGGGGAGAAACTATGGCTACACCTTC.

The chain has TRBV9 and TRBJ2-6; D is possibly TRBD1 (6 bases). This CDR3 comprises 17 residues. Per germline, CDR1 SGDLS and CDR2 YYNGEE. V lost 8 bases and J lost 0, with 18 bases in between. In nucleotides, the CDR3 is TGTGCCAGATTCGACAGGCCTACCGTCTCTGGGGCCAACGTCCTGACTTTC. Residues: CARFDRPTVSGANVLTF.

The CDR3 region is CASSLGLAGGVGETQYF. The CDR3 region has the DNA TGTGCCAGCAGCTTGGGACTAGCGGGAGGGGTAGGAGAGACCCAGTACTTC. The genes are TRBV11-3 and TRBJ2-5; 16 bases map to TRBD2. Germline loops: CDR1 SGHNT, CDR2 YENEEA. With 3 bases clipped from V and 4 bases from J, the junction kept 5 bases outside the gene matches. This CDR3 region has 17 residues. Full variable domain (outside the CDR3, taken from reference TRBV11-3 and TRBJ2-5): EAGVVQSPRYKIIEKKQPVAFWCNPISGHNTLYWYLQNLGQGPELLIRYENEEAVDDSQLPKDRFSAERLKGVDSTLKIQPAELGDSAVYLCASSLGLAGGVGETQYFGPGTRLLVL.

On this clone: Other DNA sequences in the sample encode the same CDR3. The V gene is TRBV9, the J gene TRBJ2-5, with 7 positions matching TRBD1. CDR3 length: 14 amino acids. Germline-derived CDR1 and CDR2 are SGDLS and YYNGEE. V was pared by 1 base and J by 4 bases, with 4 bases of the junction left unmatched. As DNA, the CDR3 is TGTGCCAGCAGCGTACGACAGGGTGGAGAGACCCAGTACTTC. This sequence encodes CASSVRQGGETQYF.

The chain links TRBV7-8 to TRBJ2-5; D perhaps matches TRBD2 (5 bases). Deletions cut 5 bases from V and 5 bases from J, with 15 bases between. The CDR3 consists of 14 residues. Germline V gives CDR1 SGHVS, CDR2 FQNEAQ. The chain's CDR3 is CASSTGSLGETQYF. CDR3 DNA sequence: TGTGCCAGCAGCACGGGAAGCCTAGGGGAGACCCAGTACTTC. Using reference TRBV7-8 and TRBJ2-5 for the parts outside the CDR3, the full variable domain is GAGVSQSPRYKVAKRGQDVALRCDPISGHVSLFWYQQALGQGPEFLTYFQNEAQLDKSGLPSDRFFAERPEGSVSTLKIQRTQQEDSAVYLCASSTGSLGETQYFGPGTRLLVL.

This clone was seen a few times. The chain is built from TRBV29-1 and TRBJ1-2; 9 positions agree with TRBD1. The germline gives CDR1 SQVTM, CDR2 ANQGSEA. V trimming: 4 bases; J trimming: 6 bases; junction bases outside the gene matches: 6. The CDR3 runs to 13 residues. The CDR3, as DNA: TGCAGCGTTGGGGACAGGGTCGTAAATGGCTACACCTTC. It yields the protein CSVGDRVVNGYTF.

The chain joins TRBV28 to TRBJ1-3; a weak D match, TRBD1 (6 bases). This CDR3 is built from 14 residues. Germline CDR1 reads MDHEN; CDR2 reads SYDVKM. With 5 bases removed from V and 2 bases from J, the gap between germline ends came to 10 bases. The DNA for the CDR3 is TGTGCCAGCAGTCAGGGGTCAGCTGGAAACACCATATATTTT. Amino acid sequence: CASSQGSAGNTIYF.

The chain joins TRBV4-1 to TRBJ2-3; 8 bases align to TRBD2. Germline V lookup: CDR1 MGHRA, CDR2 YSYEKL. V shed 2 bases and J 3 bases; nucleotides not matched to a gene: 7. The CDR3 contains 16 residues. The CDR3 DNA is TGCGCCAGCAGCCAATGGACTAGCATAGGTACAGATACGCAGTATTTT. As protein: CASSQWTSIGTDTQYF.

The chain couples TRBV11-2 to TRBJ2-7, with D maybe TRBD1 (7 bases). V lost 2 bases and J lost 2, with 25 bases in between. CDR1 is SGHAT and CDR2 is FQNNGV in the germline V gene. This CDR3 is 19 amino acids long. The CDR3, as DNA: TGTGCCAGCAGCTTAACGACAGGGCCACCCTATGGGGGGACCTACGAGCAGTACTTC. Its protein is CASSLTTGPPYGGTYEQYF.

The chain has TRBV25-1 and TRBJ2-5, with 8 bases lining up with TRBD2. There are 14 residues in the CDR3. Germline V gives CDR1 MGHDK, CDR2 SYGVNS. V was clipped by 8 bases and J by 5 bases; unmatched bases: 10. CDR3 in DNA: TGTGCCAGCTCTCCCCGGGGGGGTCAGGAGACCCAGTACTTC. It encodes CASSPRGGQETQYF.

V is TRBV4-1 and J is TRBJ1-4, with 11 bases identical to TRBD1. The CDR3 length is 15 residues. Germline CDR1 reads MGHRA; CDR2 reads YSYEKL. The junction had 5 bases not matched to a gene; V was cut back by 3 bases and J by 8 bases. This CDR3 is CASSHSGQGAEKLFF. The CDR3, as DNA: TGCGCCAGCAGCCACAGCGGACAGGGGGCGGAAAAACTGTTTTTT.

V and J are TRBV7-3 and TRBJ2-1; D is ambiguous. Germline V gene lookup returns CDR1 SGHTA and CDR2 FQGTGA. V was clipped by 3 bases and J by 0 bases, with 9 bases between them. The CDR3 runs 15 residues. CDR3 sequence reads: CASSFSSPSYNEQFF. The CDR3 DNA reads TGTGCCAGCAGCTTCTCAAGCCCCTCCTACAATGAGCAGTTCTTC.

The chain couples TRBV5-4 to TRBJ1-2; 10 bases fit TRBD1. The ends lost 1 base at V and 7 bases at J; junction bases unmatched: 4. The CDR3 loop spans 14 amino acids. Germline CDR1 reads SGHNT; CDR2 reads YYREEE (reference sequence). This CDR3 reads CASSLPDRGSGYTF. The CDR3 nucleotides are TGTGCCAGCAGCTTGCCGGACAGGGGGAGTGGCTACACCTTC.

The rearrangement joins TRBV5-1 to TRBJ2-1; 7 bases line up with TRBD1. The V gene's germline CDR1 is SGHRS and CDR2 YFSETQ. Losses at the gene ends were 4 bases for V and 0 bases for J; bases not matched to a gene: 1. CDR3 size: 14 residues. The CDR3 loop is CASSRQGSYNEQFF. CDR3 coding DNA: TGCGCCAGCAGCAGACAGGGCTCCTACAATGAGCAGTTCTTC.

The rearrangement joins TRBV9 to TRBJ2-1; 11 bases line up with TRBD2. Germline lookup yields CDR1 SGDLS and CDR2 YYNGEE. The CDR3 has 15 residues. V lost 4 bases, J lost 5 bases, and 5 bases stayed unmatched. CDR3 amino acids: CASSLTSGVNNEQFF. CDR3 sequence (DNA): TGTGCCAGCAGCCTGACTAGCGGGGTAAACAATGAGCAGTTCTTC. Based on the CDR3 plus reference TRBV9 and TRBJ2-1, the full variable domain is DSGVTQTPKHLITATGQRVTLRCSPRSGDLSVYWYQQSLDQGLQFLIQYYNGEERAKGNILERFSAQQFPDLHSELNLSSLELGDSALYFCASSLTSGVNNEQFFGPGTRLTVL.

This chain uses TRBV7-9 with TRBJ1-1, with 7 bases identical to TRBD1. The trim removed 0 bases at V and 7 bases at J, leaving 5 bases unmatched. From germline, CDR1 is SEHNR and CDR2 FQNEAQ (reference sequence). The CDR3 spans 14 residues. DNA for the CDR3: TGTGCCAGCAGCTTAGCGCTCACAGGGGTTGAAGCTTTCTTT. The encoded protein is CASSLALTGVEAFF.

A remark on this clone: Other nucleotide sequences in the sample specify the same CDR3. The gene calls are TRBV18 and TRBJ1-1, with 8 bases lining up with TRBD1. The CDR3 covers 14 residues. V shed 2 bases, J shed 1 base, and the junction held 0 bases outside the gene matches. Germline values: CDR1 KGHSH, CDR2 LQKENI. The CDR3 region has the DNA TGTGCCAGCTCACCAGGACAGGGGAACACTGAAGCTTTCTTT. This translates into CASSPGQGNTEAFF.

V is TRBV6-1 and J is TRBJ1-5; TRBD1 agrees at 10 bases. Trimming at V came to 2 bases and at J to 15 bases, leaving 10 bases not matched to a gene. Germline assignment: CDR1 MNHNS and CDR2 SASEGT. This CDR3 contains 14 residues. The CDR3 DNA reads TGTGCCAGCAGTGAACGGGACAGGGGACTTCCACGGCATTTT. Translation: CASSERDRGLPRHF.

J is TRBJ2-1 and V is TRBV6-6, with 12 bases lining up with TRBD2. CDR1 is MNHNY and CDR2 is SVGAGI in the germline V gene (reference sequence). V lost 4 bases, J lost 5 bases, and 3 bases stayed unmatched. This CDR3 spans 15 amino acids. The CDR3 coding sequence is TGTGCCAGCAGTTTATGGACTAGCGGGGACAATGAGCAGTTCTTC. This gives the protein CASSLWTSGDNEQFF.

The chain joins TRBV27 to TRBJ2-1; 12 positions agree with TRBD2. Germline values: CDR1 MNHEY, CDR2 SMNVEV (reference sequence). The CDR3 is 16 amino acids. V lost 4 bases and J lost 8; bases outside the gene matches: 9. CDR3 DNA sequence: TGTGCCAGCAGTTCGGCCACTAGCGGGAGGTGGGATGAGCAGTTCTTC. As protein: CASSSATSGRWDEQFF.

The chain employs TRBV9 and TRBJ2-5; TRBD2 matches at 9 bases. The trim removed 0 bases at V and 1 base at J, leaving 7 bases unmatched. The CDR3 contains 17 residues. Per the germline V gene, CDR1 is SGDLS and CDR2 is YYNGEE. CDR3 residues: CASSVGAGGGTQETQYF. Written as DNA, the CDR3 is TGTGCCAGCAGCGTAGGAGCGGGGGGCGGTACCCAAGAGACCCAGTACTTC.

The V gene is TRBV6-1, the J gene TRBJ2-5, with 7 bases that match TRBD1. Germline assignment: CDR1 MNHNS and CDR2 SASEGT. The CDR3 is 15 residues long. V lost 5 bases, J lost 0 bases, and 6 bases stayed unmatched. CDR3 in amino acids: CASSTGTADQETQYF. The DNA of the CDR3 is TGTGCCAGCAGTACCGGGACAGCAGACCAAGAGACCCAGTACTTC.